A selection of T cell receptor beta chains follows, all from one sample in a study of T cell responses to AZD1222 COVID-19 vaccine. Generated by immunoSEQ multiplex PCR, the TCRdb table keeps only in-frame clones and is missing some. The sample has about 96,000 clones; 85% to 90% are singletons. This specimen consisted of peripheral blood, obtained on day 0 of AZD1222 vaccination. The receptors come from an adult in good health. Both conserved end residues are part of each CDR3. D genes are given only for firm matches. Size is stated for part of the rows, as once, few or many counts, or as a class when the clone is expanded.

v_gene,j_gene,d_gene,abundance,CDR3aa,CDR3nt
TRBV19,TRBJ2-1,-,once,CASIGGVDYNEQFF,TGTGCCAGTATAGGGGGAGTGGACTACAATGAGCAGTTCTTC
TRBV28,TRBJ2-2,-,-,CASSFPRGAHGELFF,TGTGCCAGCAGTTTCCCGAGGGGGGCCCACGGGGAGCTGTTTTTT
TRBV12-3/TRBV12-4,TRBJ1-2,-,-,CASRGTINYGYTF,TGTGCCAGCAGAGGGACAATCAACTATGGCTACACCTTC
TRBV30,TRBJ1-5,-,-,CAWSVETGRGPQHF,TGTGCCTGGAGTGTGGAGACGGGCCGGGGTCCCCAGCATTTT
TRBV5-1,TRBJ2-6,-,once,CASKGVSGANVLTF,TGCGCCAGCAAGGGGGTCTCTGGGGCCAACGTCCTGACTTTC
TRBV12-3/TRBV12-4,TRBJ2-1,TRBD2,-,CASSGLVGNEQFF,TGTGCCAGCAGCGGACTAGTTGGGAATGAGCAGTTCTTC
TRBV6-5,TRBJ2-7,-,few,CASSPRLGAYEQYF,TGTGCCAGCAGTCCTCGTCTGGGGGCTTACGAGCAGTACTTC
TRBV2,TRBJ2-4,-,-,CASRAGQLAKNIQYF,TGTGCCAGCAGGGCAGGACAGCTAGCCAAAAACATTCAGTACTTC
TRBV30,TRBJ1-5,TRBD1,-,CAWSVRDRGLRWPQHF,TGTGCCTGGAGTGTACGGGACAGGGGACTCCGATGGCCCCAGCATTTT
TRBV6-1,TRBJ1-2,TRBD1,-,CASSLRQGTNYGYTF,TGTGCCAGCTCCCTCAGACAGGGAACTAACTATGGCTACACCTTC
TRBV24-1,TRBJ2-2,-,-,CATSDLGPRRTGELFF,TGTGCCACCAGTGATTTGGGCCCACGGCGGACCGGGGAGCTGTTTTTT
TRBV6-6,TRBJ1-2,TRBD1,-,CASRATGGDGYTF,TGTGCCAGCAGGGCAACAGGGGGCGATGGCTACACCTTC
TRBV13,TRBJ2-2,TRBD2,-,CASSLGTTSGRARELFF,TGTGCCAGCAGCTTAGGCACGACTAGCGGGAGGGCCAGGGAGCTGTTTTTT
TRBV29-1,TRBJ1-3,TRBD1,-,CSVSQGDTGNTIYF,TGCAGCGTTTCACAGGGGGATACTGGAAACACCATATATTTT
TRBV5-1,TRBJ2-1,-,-,CASSAGTPNLYNEQFF,TGCGCCAGCAGCGCCGGGACACCCAATTTGTACAATGAGCAGTTCTTC
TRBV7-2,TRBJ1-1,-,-,CASRFIRMVNTEAFF,TGTGCCAGCAGATTCATCCGTATGGTGAACACTGAAGCTTTCTTT
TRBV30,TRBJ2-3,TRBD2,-,CAWISGRIDTQYF,TGTGCCTGGATTAGCGGGAGGATAGATACGCAGTATTTT
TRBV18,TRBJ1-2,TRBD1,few,CASSPDRELGYTF,TGTGCCAGCTCACCAGACAGGGAACTCGGCTACACCTTC
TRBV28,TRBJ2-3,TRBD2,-,CASRGGSLGTDTQYF,TGTGCCAGCAGGGGGGGGTCCCTTGGCACAGATACGCAGTATTTT
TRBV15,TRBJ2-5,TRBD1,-,CATSRTWDSQETQYF,TGTGCCACCAGCAGGACCTGGGACAGCCAAGAGACCCAGTACTTC
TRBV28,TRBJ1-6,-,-,CASSFFESQNSPLHF,TGTGCCAGCAGTTTTTTCGAAAGCCAAAATTCACCCCTCCACTTT
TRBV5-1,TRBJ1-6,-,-,CASSLAPNTNSPLHF,TGCGCCAGCAGCTTGGCCCCAAACACGAATTCACCCCTCCACTTT
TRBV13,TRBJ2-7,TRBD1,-,CASSARDRGGYEQYF,TGTGCCAGCAGCGCGCGGGACAGGGGGGGCTACGAGCAGTACTTC
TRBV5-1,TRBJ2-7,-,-,CASSLDGGALSYEQYF,TGCGCCAGCAGCTTGGACGGGGGAGCCCTCTCCTACGAGCAGTACTTC
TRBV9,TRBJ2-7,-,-,CASSLGGPAVSYEQYF,TGTGCCAGCAGCCTCGGGGGACCGGCAGTCTCCTACGAGCAGTACTTC
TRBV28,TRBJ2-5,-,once,CASSYEGTQYF,TGTGCCAGCAGTTACGAAGGGACCCAGTACTTC
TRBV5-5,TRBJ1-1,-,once,CASSLVVIMGNTEAFF,TGTGCCAGCAGCTTGGTTGTCATTATGGGGAACACTGAAGCTTTCTTT
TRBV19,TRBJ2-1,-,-,CASSIAGSISEQFF,TGTGCCAGTAGTATAGCGGGCTCCATCAGTGAGCAGTTCTTC
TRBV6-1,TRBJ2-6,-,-,CASSEQSSGANVLTF,TGTGCCAGCAGTGAACAGAGCTCTGGGGCCAACGTCCTGACTTTC
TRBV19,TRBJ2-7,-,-,CASSIPRAIPYEQYF,TGTGCCAGTAGTATACCGCGGGCGATACCCTACGAGCAGTACTTC
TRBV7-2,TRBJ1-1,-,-,CASSARTRAFF,TGTGCCAGCAGCGCCCGGACTAGGGCTTTCTTT
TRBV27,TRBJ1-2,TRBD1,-,CASGSPGQIYGYTF,TGTGCCAGTGGGTCTCCGGGACAGATTTATGGCTACACCTTC
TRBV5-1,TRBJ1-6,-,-,CASSDGTPGSAPLHF,TGCGCCAGCAGCGACGGGACGCCTGGTAGTGCACCCCTCCACTTT
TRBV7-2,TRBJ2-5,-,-,CASSPRGRLAGQTQYF,TGTGCCAGCAGCCCCCGGGGAAGGCTAGCCGGACAGACCCAGTACTTC
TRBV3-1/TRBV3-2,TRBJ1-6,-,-,CASSRESSYNSPLHF,TGTGCCAGCAGCCGAGAAAGCTCCTATAATTCACCCCTCCACTTT
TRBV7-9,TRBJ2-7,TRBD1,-,CASSQNQAGQGAYEQYF,TGTGCCAGCAGCCAAAACCAGGCGGGACAGGGGGCCTACGAGCAGTACTTC
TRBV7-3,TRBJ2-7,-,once,CASSPSERDLSYEQYF,TGTGCCAGCAGCCCCTCAGAAAGGGATCTTTCCTACGAGCAGTACTTC
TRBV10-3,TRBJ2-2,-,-,CAIRGSGGELFF,TGTGCCATCAGGGGGTCAGGCGGGGAGCTGTTTTTT
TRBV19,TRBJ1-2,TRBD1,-,CASSTGGSIYGYTF,TGTGCCAGTAGTACAGGGGGCTCAATTTATGGCTACACCTTC
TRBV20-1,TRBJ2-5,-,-,CSARSPETQYF,TGCAGTGCTAGATCGCCTGAGACCCAGTACTTC
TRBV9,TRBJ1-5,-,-,CASSAYSDQPQHF,TGTGCCAGCAGCGCATACAGCGATCAGCCCCAGCATTTT